The present T cell receptor beta chain was sequenced within a study of molecular identifiers for immune sequencing clone quantification. Across the whole study: RNA, taken in replicates from around 20,000 or 100,000 naive CD8 cells, was split five ways, with four sequenced.

It was with previously described methods and listed TCR primers that bulk TCR libraries were made. TCRdb recomputed calls from the PCR reads with MiXCR, one row per CDR3 protein. Among over 550,000 distinct CDR3 sequences listed, 25% were seen once. Looked up from germline, CDR1 is MGHDK and CDR2 is SYGVNS. V was cut by 3 bases and J by 7 bases, with 7 bases left in between. This CDR3 has 13 residues. When naive CD8 T cells were sorted, they were gated as CD8+CD4-CCR7+CD45RA+. This clonotype was seen a handful of times. This TCR was recovered from a human donor in good health. Some libraries in this study had Jurkat cell RNA spiked in. The sample was naive CD8+ T cells from blood, with Jurkat cell RNA spiked in. The subset is: FACS-sorted CD8+CD4-CCR7+CD45RA+ naive T cells. The chain combines TRBV25-1 with TRBJ1-6; D is unclear. CDR3 DNA: TGTGCCAGCAGTGACCTAGTGAATTCACCCCTCCACTTT. It yields the protein CASSDLVNSPLHF.